One sample yielded the 26 T cell receptor beta chains listed below, sequenced in a study of CD8+CD57+ T cells in acquired aplastic anemia. All sequencing subjects had displayed CD8+CD57+ cell expansion on flow cytometry. It was genomic DNA that served as the template for profiling TCR beta VDJ and CDR3. Each CDR3 protein is one row after TCRdb ran MiXCR on the reads. Among about 470,000 distinct CDR3 sequences listed, around 32% were seen once. Source material: sorted CD4+, CD8+, or CD8+CD57+ T cells (not recorded which) from PBMCs. The origin of the receptors is a human donor with aplastic anemia.

This clonotype was seen a few times. This sequence joins TRBV20-1 and TRBJ2-1; TRBD2 matches at 12 bases. V lost 6 bases to trimming and J lost 8 bases; unmatched junction nucleotides: 5. The CDR3 is 13 residues long. Per the germline V gene, CDR1 is DFQATT and CDR2 is SNEGSKA (reference sequence). CDR3 sequence: CSARLAGVYEQFF. CDR3 DNA sequence: TGCAGTGCACGACTAGCGGGAGTATATGAGCAGTTCTTC.

To note about this clonotype: Since a much larger clone is just one base distant, this may be a read error. The genes are TRBV7-9 and TRBJ2-5; 7 nucleotides match TRBD1. The CDR3 runs 13 residues. Germline loops: CDR1 SEHNR, CDR2 FQNEAQ (reference sequence). The CDR3 sequence is CAGSWDSQETQYF. The CDR3 nucleotides are TGTGCCGGCAGCTGGGACAGTCAAGAGACCCAGTACTTC.

The table lists this clonotype with a few counts. As DNA, the CDR3 is TGCAGTGCTAGAGGGGTGAGACAGGGGATCTACGAGCAGTACTTC. Protein sequence: CSARGVRQGIYEQYF. The chain links TRBV20-1 to TRBJ2-7, with TRBD1 matching over 8 bases. Per the germline V gene, CDR1 is DFQATT and CDR2 is SNEGSKA (reference sequence). The CDR3 runs to 15 residues. The V segment lost 1 base and the J segment 3 bases; nucleotides outside the gene matches: 8.

The genes are TRBV12-3 or TRBV12-4 and TRBJ1-5; TRBD1 might be the D (5 bases). The CDR3 is 13 amino acids. The V gene lost 11 bases and the J gene lost 3 bases, with 14 bases spanning the gap. CDR3 sequence (DNA): TGTGCCGTCTCAAGGGGTTCCAATCAGCCCCAGCATTTT. It yields the protein CAVSRGSNQPQHF.

Regarding this clonotype: It may be a read error: a sequence one base away is much more abundant. The genes are TRBV9 and TRBJ1-2; maybe TRBD1 (5 bases). Germline V gene sequence: CDR1 SGDLS, CDR2 YYNGEE. This CDR3 spans 14 amino acids. V was pared by 3 bases and J by 7 bases, with 16 bases between. CDR3 in DNA: TGTGCCAGCAGCGCAAGGATGGGGGAGAGTGGCTACACCTTC. It codes for CASSARMGESGYTF.

CDR3 sequence: CASSRDGVGGAGAYEQYF. The CDR3 nucleotides read TGTGCCAGCAGCCGGGACGGCGTAGGGGGGGCAGGGGCCTACGAGCAGTACTTC. This chain links TRBV7-3 with TRBJ2-7; D possibly corresponds to TRBD2 (7 bases). The CDR3 contains 18 residues. Trimming pared 5 bases from V and 2 bases from J, leaving 25 bases between. Germline V lookup: CDR1 SGHTA, CDR2 FQGTGA.

V is TRBV11-2 and J is TRBJ2-1; 16 nucleotides agree with TRBD2. V lost 4 bases and J lost 6; bases outside the gene matches: 6. The CDR3 is 17 amino acids. Germline loops: CDR1 SGHAT, CDR2 FQNNGV. The CDR3 is CASSSTGLAGGSNEQFF. DNA of the CDR3: TGTGCCAGCAGCTCCACGGGACTAGCGGGAGGGTCCAATGAGCAGTTCTTC.

The table lists this clonotype with many counts. This chain joins TRBV4-3 and TRBJ1-6; no reliable D call. CDR3 length: 15 amino acids. Germline V gives CDR1 LGHNA, CDR2 YSLEER. V was shortened by 1 base and J by 10 bases, with 14 bases between the two germline ends. CDR3 sequence reads: CASSQVPTAGSPLHF. The CDR3 DNA reads as TGCGCCAGCAGCCAAGTCCCGACCGCGGGCTCACCCCTCCACTTT.

This chain uses TRBV6-6 with TRBJ1-1; D possibly corresponds to TRBD1 (6 bases). Trimming pared 6 bases from V and 0 bases from J, leaving 17 bases between. CDR3 length equals 16 residues. Looked up from germline, CDR1 is MNHNY and CDR2 is SVGAGI (reference sequence). The CDR3 loop is CASSRTGFGMNTEAFF. The CDR3 nucleotides are TGTGCCAGCAGCCGTACAGGGTTCGGGATGAACACTGAAGCTTTCTTT.

This clonotype turned up a few times. The V and J genes are TRBV9 and TRBJ2-5; D is undetermined. Germline CDR1 and CDR2: SGDLS and YYNGEE. V lost 3 bases, J lost 5 bases, and 14 bases lay in between. This CDR3 comprises 14 residues. CDR3 protein: CASSGVTSRETQYF. The CDR3 DNA is TGTGCCAGCAGCGGAGTCACGAGTAGGGAGACCCAGTACTTC.

The sample holds many counts of this clonotype. The gene calls are TRBV15 and TRBJ2-2, with D possibly called TRBD1 or TRBD2 (6 bases each). The germline V gene encodes CDR1 LNHNV and CDR2 YYDKDF (reference sequence). The CDR3 loop spans 17 amino acids. The V end was cut by 1 base, the J end by 5 bases, with 17 bases between. The CDR3 reads CATSRVSTGRSTGELFF. CDR3 sequence (DNA): TGTGCCACCAGCAGAGTTTCCACAGGGAGGAGTACCGGGGAGCTGTTTTTT.

The V gene is TRBV9, the J gene TRBJ2-1, with D tentatively TRBD2 (5 bases). The CDR3 runs 15 residues. CDR1 SGDLS and CDR2 YYNGEE come from the germline V gene. V was clipped by 4 bases and J by 2 bases, with 13 bases between them. The CDR3 DNA follows: TGTGCCAGCAGCCAAGGAGGTACTACCTACAATGAGCAGTTCTTC. Its translation is CASSQGGTTYNEQFF.

The rearrangement joins TRBV7-6 to TRBJ2-1; 10 bases align to TRBD1. The ends lost 5 bases at V and 5 bases at J; junction bases unmatched: 12. The CDR3 spans 17 residues. Germline V gives CDR1 SGHVS, CDR2 FNYEAQ. CDR3 bases: TGTGCCAGCAGCGCTACGGTCGGGACAGGGGAACACAATGAGCAGTTCTTC. Encoded protein: CASSATVGTGEHNEQFF.

This clonotype was counted many times. The V and J genes are TRBV3-1 and TRBJ2-1; 7 nucleotides align to TRBD1. This CDR3 has 18 residues. Germline lookup yields CDR1 LGHDT and CDR2 YNNKEL (reference sequence). Losses at the gene ends were 2 bases for V and 3 bases for J; bases not matched to a gene: 13. The CDR3 reads CASSQHGITGDFYNEQFF. CDR3 DNA: TGTGCCAGCAGCCAACACGGTATAACAGGGGATTTCTACAATGAGCAGTTCTTC.

The chain carries TRBV14 and TRBJ2-1, with D perhaps TRBD2 (5 bases). The V end was cut by 0 bases, the J end by 6 bases, with 15 bases between. Looked up from germline, CDR1 is SGHDN and CDR2 is FVKESK. The CDR3 totals 16 residues. The CDR3 loop reads CASSQEQRPMGNEQFF. The CDR3 DNA sequence: TGTGCCAGCAGCCAAGAGCAGCGGCCGATGGGCAATGAGCAGTTCTTC. Based on the CDR3 plus reference TRBV14 and TRBJ2-1, the full variable domain is EAGVTQFPSHSVIEKGQTVTLRCDPISGHDNLYWYRRVMGKEIKFLLHFVKESKQDESGMPNNRFLAERTGGTYSTLKVQPAELEDSGVYFCASSQEQRPMGNEQFFGPGTRLTVL.

The V gene is TRBV25-1, the J gene TRBJ2-3; no definite D call. V was clipped by 2 bases and J by 1 base, with 10 bases between them. CDR1 MGHDK and CDR2 SYGVNS come from the germline V gene. The CDR3 consists of 15 residues. The CDR3 coding sequence is TGTGCCAGCAGTGAAATGGGTATTGGCACAGATACGCAGTATTTT. Translating it yields CASSEMGIGTDTQYF.

V is TRBV20-1 and J is TRBJ1-2; no reliable D call. V was clipped by 5 bases and J by 6 bases, with 4 bases between them. CDR1 and CDR2 from the germline V gene are DFQATT and SNEGSKA (reference sequence). There are 9 residues in the CDR3. CDR3 nucleotide sequence: TGCAGTGCTGGACATGGCTACACCTTC. This translates into CSAGHGYTF.

This clonotype came up a few times. Just one base apart from a much larger clone, this may be a read error. The rearrangement uses TRBV7-9 and TRBJ1-2; 8 positions match TRBD1. Losses at the gene ends were 3 bases for V and 7 bases for J; bases not matched to a gene: 4. Germline loops: CDR1 SEHNR, CDR2 FQNEAQ (reference sequence). The CDR3 spans 13 residues. The CDR3 sequence is CASSFSGGSGYTF. The CDR3 nucleotides are TGTGCCAGCAGCTTCTCAGGGGGCTCTGGCTACACCTTC.

Turning to this clonotype: With a much larger clone just one base away, this may be a read error. The CDR3 ends on some other residue instead of the conserved phenylalanine or tryptophan, so this is likely a read error. The V gene is TRBV7-2, the J gene TRBJ1-5; no definite D call. This CDR3 has 14 residues. Trimming removed 0 bases at V and 1 base at J, with 4 bases between. The germline CDR1 and CDR2 sequences are SGHTA and FQGNSA. In DNA form, the CDR3 reads TGTGCCAGCAGCTTAGCCGTGAGCAATCAGCCCCAGCATTCT. This translates into CASSLAVSNQPQHS.

In this sample, this clonotype turned up many times. The chain uses TRBV5-1 and TRBJ1-2; maybe TRBD1 (6 bases). Trimming took off 1 base at V and 7 bases at J, with 11 bases between the two ends. Looked up from germline, CDR1 is SGHRS and CDR2 is YFSETQ. CDR3 length: 13 residues. The CDR3 loop is CASSLQQGLGYTF. CDR3 in DNA: TGCGCCAGCAGCTTGCAACAGGGTCTTGGCTACACCTTC.

This chain links TRBV9 with TRBJ1-2; possible D gene TRBD1, 5 bases. Per the germline V gene, CDR1 is SGDLS and CDR2 is YYNGEE. The CDR3 covers 15 residues. Trimming stripped 4 bases from V and 6 bases from J, with 19 bases between. The CDR3 is CASSPMGDGQHGYTF. CDR3 coding DNA: TGTGCCAGCAGCCCGATGGGGGACGGGCAACATGGCTACACCTTC.

This clonotype occurred many times. This sequence joins TRBV9 and TRBJ2-5; 7 bases map to TRBD1. The V gene's germline CDR1 is SGDLS and CDR2 YYNGEE. V lost 4 bases to trimming and J lost 4 bases; unmatched junction nucleotides: 10. The CDR3 loop spans 15 amino acids. CDR3 DNA: TGTGCCAGCAGCCGACAGGGCGACGGGGTAGAGACCCAGTACTTC. This translates into CASSRQGDGVETQYF.

This sequence joins TRBV15 and TRBJ2-1; 9 positions match TRBD1. V lost 3 bases, J lost 2 bases, and 8 bases stayed unmatched. Germline CDR1 LNHNV, CDR2 YYDKDF (reference sequence). The CDR3 loop spans 17 amino acids. The CDR3 sequence is CATSSLLRDRAYNEQFF. The CDR3 DNA is TGTGCCACCAGCAGCTTGCTCCGGGACAGGGCCTACAATGAGCAGTTCTTC.

This clonotype came up a few times. This chain joins TRBV19 and TRBJ1-1; weak D call: TRBD1 (5 bases). From germline, CDR1 is LNHDA and CDR2 SQIVND (reference sequence). Trimming took off 4 bases at V and 0 bases at J, with 12 bases between the two ends. This CDR3 is 15 amino acids long. In DNA, the CDR3 is TGTGCCAGTAGTAGGGGACGGTTCATGAACACTGAAGCTTTCTTT. Translation: CASSRGRFMNTEAFF.

The table lists this clonotype with many counts. CDR3 nucleotides: TGTGCCAGCAGCCCCCGACAGGGGGTCGACGAGCAGTACTTC. Its translation is CASSPRQGVDEQYF. The chain carries TRBV3-1 and TRBJ2-7; 9 positions agree with TRBD1. With V trimmed by 4 bases and J by 5 bases, 6 bases remained unmatched. The CDR3 is made up of 14 amino acids. Germline V gives CDR1 LGHDT, CDR2 YNNKEL (reference sequence).

This clonotype was counted many times. V gene TRBV15 combines with J gene TRBJ1-6, with D possibly TRBD1 on 6 matching bases. Germline V gene data show CDR1 as LNHNV and CDR2 as YYDKDF (reference sequence). V was pared by 2 bases and J by 9 bases, with 26 bases between. The CDR3 consists of 19 residues. CDR3 DNA sequence: TGTGCCACCAGCAGACTGGGCCAATCTTCGGGACATAAACCTTCACCCCTCCACTTT. Protein sequence: CATSRLGQSSGHKPSPLHF.